This TCR beta chain was documented in a study of blood T cell repertoires in COVID-19. Germline CDR1 SGDLS, CDR2 YYNGEE. The CDR3 consists of 14 residues. V was trimmed by 4 bases and J by 1 base, leaving 8 bases between them. A Seattle source enrolled patients during active infection and followed them longitudinally. In the original workflow: Estimation of nucleated cell counts was performed using reference gene primer amplification. Sequencing used immunoSEQ multiplex PCR; TCRdb keeps in-frame clones, though not all of them. The DNA gave D and trimming, while V, J and clone size come from that table. Here the sample spans roughly 100,000 clones, around nine tenths being singletons.

The TCR sequence derives from a man aged 50-60 years with COVID-19, enrolled during active disease. This chain connects TRBV9 to TRBJ2-2, with TRBD2 as a possible D gene (5 bases). The sequencing input was peripheral blood. This CDR3 is CASSQGLNTGELFF. The CDR3 DNA is TGTGCCAGCAGCCAAGGACTGAACACCGGGGAGCTGTTTTTT.